This entry features one T cell receptor beta chain sequence. The antigen is unknown. Germline assignment: CDR1 MDHEN and CDR2 SYDVKM. Trimming took off 4 bases at V and 3 bases at J, with 13 bases between the two ends. This CDR3 contains 15 residues. Exclusion applied to patients with autoimmune disease history or systemic immunosuppression. This sample was included in a study of OX40 agonist ivuxolimab in advanced cancers. Study background: Patients were treated with ivuxolimab, an agonistic anti-OX40 (CD134) antibody. Study observations and caveats: CD4+ and CD8+ blood T cells expanded clonally by week 6 at 0.1 to 3.0 mg/kg.

TCRdb's table, derived via immunoSEQ multiplex PCR, lists solely in-frame clones and lacks some. The sample lists 15,000 to 20,000 clones; 70% to 90% were seen once. The rearrangement uses TRBV28 and TRBJ2-1, with D tentatively TRBD1 (6 bases). This TCR came from an adult with an advanced solid tumor such as melanoma, head and neck, liver or kidney cancer. The sample consisted of CD4+ or CD8+ T cells sorted from blood, taken in a trial of the OX40 agonist ivuxolimab. CDR3 loop: CASSSDSGYYNEQFF. CDR3 DNA sequence: TGTGCCAGCAGTTCGGACAGCGGATACTACAATGAGCAGTTCTTC.